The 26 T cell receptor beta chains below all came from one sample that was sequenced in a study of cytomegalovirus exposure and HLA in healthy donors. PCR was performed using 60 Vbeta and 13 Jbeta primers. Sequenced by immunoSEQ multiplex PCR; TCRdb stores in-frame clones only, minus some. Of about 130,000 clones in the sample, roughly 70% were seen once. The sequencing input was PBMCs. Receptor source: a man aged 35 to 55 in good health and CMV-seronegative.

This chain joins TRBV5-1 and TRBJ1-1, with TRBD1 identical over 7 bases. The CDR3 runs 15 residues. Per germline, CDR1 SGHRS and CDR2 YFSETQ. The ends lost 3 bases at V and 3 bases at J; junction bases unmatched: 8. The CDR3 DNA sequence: TGCGCCAGCAGCTCTACGACAGGGTGGGACACTGAAGCTTTCTTT. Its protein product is CASSSTTGWDTEAFF.

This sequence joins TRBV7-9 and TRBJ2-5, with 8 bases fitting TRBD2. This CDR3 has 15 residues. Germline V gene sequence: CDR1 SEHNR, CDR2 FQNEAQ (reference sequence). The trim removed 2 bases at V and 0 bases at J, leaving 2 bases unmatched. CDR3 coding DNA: TGTGCCAGCAGCTTACTCGGGAGGGACCAAGAGACCCAGTACTTC. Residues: CASSLLGRDQETQYF. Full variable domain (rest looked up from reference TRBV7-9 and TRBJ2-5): DTGVSQNPRHKITKRGQNVTFRCDPISEHNRLYWYRQTLGQGPEFLTYFQNEAQLEKSRLLSDRFSAERPKGSFSTLEIQRTEQGDSAMYLCASSLLGRDQETQYFGPGTRLLVL.

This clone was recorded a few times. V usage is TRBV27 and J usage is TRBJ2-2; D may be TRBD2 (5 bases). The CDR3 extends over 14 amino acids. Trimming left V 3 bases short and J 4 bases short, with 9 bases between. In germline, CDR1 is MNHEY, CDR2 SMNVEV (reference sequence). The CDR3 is CASSLMGSTGELFF. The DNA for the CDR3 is TGTGCCAGCAGTTTGATGGGGAGCACCGGGGAGCTGTTTTTT.

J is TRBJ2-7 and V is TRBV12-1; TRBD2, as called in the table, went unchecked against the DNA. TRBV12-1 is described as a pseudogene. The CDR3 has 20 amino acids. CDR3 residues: CASSYPRFEGLAGGNYEQYF. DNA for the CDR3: TGTGCCAGCAGCTATCCGAGGTTTGAGGGACTAGCGGGGGGTAACTACGAGCAGTACTTC.

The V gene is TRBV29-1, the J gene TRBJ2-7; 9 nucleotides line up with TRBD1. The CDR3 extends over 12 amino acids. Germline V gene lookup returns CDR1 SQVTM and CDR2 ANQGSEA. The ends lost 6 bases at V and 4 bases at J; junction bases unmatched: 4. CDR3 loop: CSVETGGYEQYF. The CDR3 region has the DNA TGCAGCGTCGAGACAGGGGGATACGAGCAGTACTTC.

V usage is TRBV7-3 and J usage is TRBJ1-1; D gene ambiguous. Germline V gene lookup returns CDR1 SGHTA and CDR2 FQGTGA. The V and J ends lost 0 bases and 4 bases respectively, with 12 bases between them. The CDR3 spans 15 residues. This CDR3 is CASSLTFGMRTEAFF. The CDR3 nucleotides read TGTGCCAGCAGCTTAACGTTCGGGATGCGCACTGAAGCTTTCTTT.

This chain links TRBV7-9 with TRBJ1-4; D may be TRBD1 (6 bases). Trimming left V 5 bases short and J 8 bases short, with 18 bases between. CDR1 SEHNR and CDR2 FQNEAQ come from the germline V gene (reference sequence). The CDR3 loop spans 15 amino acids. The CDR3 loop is CASSPSTGRGEKLFF. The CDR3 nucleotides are TGTGCCAGCAGCCCGTCTACAGGGCGTGGCGAAAAACTGTTTTTT. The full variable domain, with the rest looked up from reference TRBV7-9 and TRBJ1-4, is DTGVSQNPRHKITKRGQNVTFRCDPISEHNRLYWYRQTLGQGPEFLTYFQNEAQLEKSRLLSDRFSAERPKGSFSTLEIQRTEQGDSAMYLCASSPSTGRGEKLFFGSGTQLSVL.

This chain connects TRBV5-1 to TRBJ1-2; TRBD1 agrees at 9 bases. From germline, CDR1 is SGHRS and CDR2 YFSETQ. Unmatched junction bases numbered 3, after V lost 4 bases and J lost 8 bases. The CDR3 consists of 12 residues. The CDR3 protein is CASSTDRGGYTF. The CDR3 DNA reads TGCGCCAGCAGCACGGACAGGGGCGGCTACACCTTC.

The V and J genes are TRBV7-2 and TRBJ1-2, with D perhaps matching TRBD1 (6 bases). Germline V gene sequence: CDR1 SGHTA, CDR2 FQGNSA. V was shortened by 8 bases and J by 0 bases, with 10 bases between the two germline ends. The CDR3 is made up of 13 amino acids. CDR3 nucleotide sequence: TGTGCCAGCGGGGACACAACTAACTATGGCTACACCTTC. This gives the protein CASGDTTNYGYTF.

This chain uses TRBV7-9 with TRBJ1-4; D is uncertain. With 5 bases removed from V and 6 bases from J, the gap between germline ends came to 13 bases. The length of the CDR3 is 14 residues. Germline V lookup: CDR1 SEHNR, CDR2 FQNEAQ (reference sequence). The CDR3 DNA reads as TGTGCCAGCAGCCCGAGCCGGGGTTATGAAAAACTGTTTTTT. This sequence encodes CASSPSRGYEKLFF.

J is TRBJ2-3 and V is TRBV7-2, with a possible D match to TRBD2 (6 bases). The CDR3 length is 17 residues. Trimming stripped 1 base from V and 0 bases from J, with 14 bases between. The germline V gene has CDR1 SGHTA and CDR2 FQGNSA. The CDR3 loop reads CASSLGRVRESTDTQYF. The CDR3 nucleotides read TGTGCCAGCAGCTTAGGGAGGGTCAGGGAAAGCACAGATACGCAGTATTTT.

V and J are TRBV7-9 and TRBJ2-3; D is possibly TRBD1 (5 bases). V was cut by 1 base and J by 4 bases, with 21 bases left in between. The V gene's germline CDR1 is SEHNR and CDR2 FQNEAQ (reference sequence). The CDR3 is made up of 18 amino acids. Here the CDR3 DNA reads TGTGCCAGCAGCTTAGAGGGCCTGGGCCCCGTAGGGGCAGATACGCAGTATTTT. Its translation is CASSLEGLGPVGADTQYF.

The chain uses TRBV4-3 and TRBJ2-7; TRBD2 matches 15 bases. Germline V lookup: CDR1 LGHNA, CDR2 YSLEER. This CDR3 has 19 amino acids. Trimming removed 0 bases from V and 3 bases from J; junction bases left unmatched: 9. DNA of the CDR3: TGCGCCAGCAGCCAAGACTCGGGACTAGCGGGGGGAATTGGCTACGAGCAGTACTTC. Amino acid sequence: CASSQDSGLAGGIGYEQYF.

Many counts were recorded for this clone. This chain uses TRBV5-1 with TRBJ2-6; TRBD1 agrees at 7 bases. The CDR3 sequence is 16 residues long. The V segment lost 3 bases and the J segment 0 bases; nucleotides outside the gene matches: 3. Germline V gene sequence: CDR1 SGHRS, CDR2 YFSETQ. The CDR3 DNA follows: TGCGCCAGCAGCTGGGCAGGGGGCTCTGGGGCCAACGTCCTGACTTTC. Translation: CASSWAGGSGANVLTF.

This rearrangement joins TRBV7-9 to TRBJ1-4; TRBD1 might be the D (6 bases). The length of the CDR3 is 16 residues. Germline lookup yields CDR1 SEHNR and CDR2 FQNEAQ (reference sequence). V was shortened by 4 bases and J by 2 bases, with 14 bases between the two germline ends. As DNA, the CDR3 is TGTGCCAGCAGCTCCACAGGGTTGGGTACTAATGAAAAACTGTTTTTT. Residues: CASSSTGLGTNEKLFF.

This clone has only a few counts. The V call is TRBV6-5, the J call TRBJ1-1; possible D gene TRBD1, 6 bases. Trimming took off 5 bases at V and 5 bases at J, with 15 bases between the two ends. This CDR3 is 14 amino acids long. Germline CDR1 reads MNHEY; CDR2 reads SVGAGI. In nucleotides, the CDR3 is TGTGCCAGCAGTACAACAGGGAAGTCAACTGAAGCTTTCTTT. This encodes CASSTTGKSTEAFF.

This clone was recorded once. The CDR3 here is CSAGRQGGYTF. For the CDR3, the DNA is TGCAGTGCTGGCCGACAGGGTGGCTACACCTTC. V usage is TRBV20-1 and J usage is TRBJ1-2; 7 nucleotides match TRBD1. Germline trimming cut 5 bases from V and 7 bases from J; bases unmatched to any gene: 4. This CDR3 has 11 residues. Germline V CDR1 and CDR2: DFQATT, SNEGSKA (reference sequence).

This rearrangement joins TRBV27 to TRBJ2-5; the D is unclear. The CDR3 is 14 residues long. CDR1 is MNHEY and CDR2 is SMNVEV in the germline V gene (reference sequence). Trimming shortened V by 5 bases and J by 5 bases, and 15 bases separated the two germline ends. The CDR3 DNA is TGTGCCAGCAGTCCCACCCCGGGTGGGGAGACCCAGTACTTC. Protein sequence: CASSPTPGGETQYF.

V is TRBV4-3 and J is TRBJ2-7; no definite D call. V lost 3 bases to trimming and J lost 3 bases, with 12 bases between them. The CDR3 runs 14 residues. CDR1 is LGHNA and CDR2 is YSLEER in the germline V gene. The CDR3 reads CASSHAASSYEQYF. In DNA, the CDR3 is TGCGCCAGCAGCCACGCGGCCTCCAGCTACGAGCAGTACTTC.

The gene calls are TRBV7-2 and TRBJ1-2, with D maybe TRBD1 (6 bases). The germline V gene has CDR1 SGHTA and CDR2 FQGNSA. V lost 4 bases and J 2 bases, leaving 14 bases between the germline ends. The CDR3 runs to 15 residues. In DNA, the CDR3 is TGTGCCAGCAGCTACCGGGAGGGGGGGAACTATGGCTACACCTTC. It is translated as CASSYREGGNYGYTF.

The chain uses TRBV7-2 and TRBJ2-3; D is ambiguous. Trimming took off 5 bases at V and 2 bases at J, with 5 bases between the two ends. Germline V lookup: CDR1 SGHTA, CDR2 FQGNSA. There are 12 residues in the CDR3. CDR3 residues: CASSLFTDTQYF. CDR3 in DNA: TGTGCCAGCAGCCTTTTCACAGATACGCAGTATTTT.

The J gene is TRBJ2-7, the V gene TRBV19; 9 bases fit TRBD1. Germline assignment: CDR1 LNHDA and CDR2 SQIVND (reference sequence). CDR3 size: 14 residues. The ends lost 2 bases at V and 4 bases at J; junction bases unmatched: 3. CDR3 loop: CASSITGGEYEQYF. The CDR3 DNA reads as TGTGCCAGTAGTATAACAGGGGGCGAATACGAGCAGTACTTC.

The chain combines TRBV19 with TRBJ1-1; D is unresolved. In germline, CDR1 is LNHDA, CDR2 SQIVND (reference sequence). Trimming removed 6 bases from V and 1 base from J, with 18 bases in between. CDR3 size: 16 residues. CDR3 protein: CASRTPYEAPNTEAFF. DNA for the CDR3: TGTGCCAGTAGAACGCCGTATGAGGCGCCGAACACTGAAGCTTTCTTT.

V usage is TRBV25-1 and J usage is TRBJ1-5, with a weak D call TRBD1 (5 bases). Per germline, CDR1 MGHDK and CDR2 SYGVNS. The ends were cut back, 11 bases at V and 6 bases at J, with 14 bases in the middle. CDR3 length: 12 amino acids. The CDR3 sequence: CADGALVQPQHF. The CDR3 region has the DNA TGTGCCGATGGGGCCCTAGTTCAGCCCCAGCATTTT.

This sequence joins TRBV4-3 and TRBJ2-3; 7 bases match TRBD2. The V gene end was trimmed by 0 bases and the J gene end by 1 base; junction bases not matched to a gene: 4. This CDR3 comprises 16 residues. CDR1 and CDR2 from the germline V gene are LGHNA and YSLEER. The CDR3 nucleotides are TGCGCCAGCAGCCAAGATAGAAGCGGGGGCACAGATACGCAGTATTTT. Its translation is CASSQDRSGGTDTQYF.

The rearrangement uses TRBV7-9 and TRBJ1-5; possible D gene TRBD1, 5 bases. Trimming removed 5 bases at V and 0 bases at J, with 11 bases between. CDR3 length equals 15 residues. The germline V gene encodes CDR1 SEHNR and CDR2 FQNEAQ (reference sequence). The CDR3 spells CASSRRGDSNQPQHF. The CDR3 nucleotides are TGTGCCAGCAGCCGGAGGGGTGATAGCAATCAGCCCCAGCATTTT.